This TCR beta chain was retrieved from a study of cytomegalovirus exposure and HLA in healthy donors. The PCR was carried out with 60 Vbeta primers and 13 Jbeta primers. Assay used: immunoSEQ multiplex PCR; TCRdb lists only in-frame clones, some missing. This sample has 100,000 to 150,000 clones, with around four fifths found just once. The study, taken as a whole, reports: It was 150 to 200 TCR beta chains that were listed as cytomegalovirus-associated. With later analysis, a missense DCLRE1C variant became linked to TCR beta V- and J-gene trimming. A later analysis reportedly identified an Asian-associated ancestry cluster as carrying fewer N-insertions than the approximately 710-donor mean.

With regard to this clone: Its antigen is not known.

Germline CDR1 KGHSH, CDR2 LQKENI. The V gene lost 3 bases and the J gene lost 1 base, with 12 bases spanning the gap. The CDR3 spans 15 residues. The chain uses TRBV18 and TRBJ1-1, with a possible D match to TRBD1 (5 bases). This sequence was found in a man aged 18 to 30 in good health and CMV-seropositive. Sequenced sample: PBMCs. The CDR3 nucleotides are TGTGCCAGCTCACCCCCCCTCGGGGGGAACACTGAAGCTTTCTTT. It translates to CASSPPLGGNTEAFF.